This T cell receptor (beta chain) stems from a study of T-cell reconstitution after alpha-beta-depleted transplantation in children. This CDR3 is 15 amino acids long. Trimming pared 2 bases from V and 8 bases from J, leaving 15 bases between. Germline CDR1 is MGHRA and CDR2 is YSYEKL. A TCRbeta library incorporating unique molecular identifiers was prepared. MiXCR was run by TCRdb on the PCR reads, yielding one entry per CDR3 protein. The sample holds about 980,000 distinct CDR3 sequences; about 29% are singletons and the top ten take 28%. This receptor was taken from a boy in the first two years of life who had a stem cell transplant for SCID, so the T cells may come from the graft donor. The chain is built from TRBV4-1 and TRBJ1-4; tentatively, D is TRBD1 (5 bases). Sequences were derived from PBMCs, mostly from graft donor cells, sampled 360 days after TCRalphabeta/CD19-depleted stem cell transplant. This CDR3 reads CASSQLGQGREKLFF. The DNA for the CDR3 is TGCGCCAGCAGCCAACTCGGGCAGGGAAGGGAAAAACTGTTTTTT.